Described below is a single T cell receptor beta chain sequence and its context. The target antigen is unknown. The PCR contained 60 Vbeta and 13 Jbeta primers. Generated by immunoSEQ multiplex PCR, the TCRdb table keeps only in-frame clones and is missing some. The sample includes approximately 99,000 clones, about 79% seen only once; the top ten take roughly 3.5%. The data belong to a study of cytomegalovirus exposure and HLA in healthy donors. General study findings and limits: Presence/absence analyses treated sequencing depth as roughly uniform across donors.

Unmatched junction bases numbered 9, after V lost 6 bases and J lost 5 bases. Germline CDR1 LGHNA, CDR2 YNFKEQ. The CDR3 is 14 residues long. The chain couples TRBV4-2 to TRBJ2-7; 8 nucleotides line up with TRBD1. This TCR came from a male donor in good health and CMV-seropositive. Sequencing input: PBMCs. The CDR3 DNA reads TGTGCCAGCAGTCATACGACAGGGGATCACGAGCAGTACTTC. It specifies CASSHTTGDHEQYF.